This T cell receptor (beta chain) was documented in a study of a mutant IDH1 vaccine in newly diagnosed glioma (dated by TCRdb to the early 2020s). The study in broad terms: Of the 32 patients who were treated, around 60% were male and approximately 38% were female, and the mean age was around 43 years. Prior to enrollment, patients had been given standard therapy consisting of radiotherapy alone, temozolomide alone, or radiochemotherapy with temozolomide, with the combination given to most patients. Six visits were used for peripheral blood collection: V03 (baseline), V05, V07, V10, V12 and V13. Longitudinal TCRB deep sequencing was done for 25 to 30 treated patients, wherever samples were available for exploratory analyses. Findings and caveats that apply to the study as a whole: Pseudoprogression seemed to be unrelated to changes in the top peripheral T cell clonotypes found by TCRB sequencing. PBMC samples for TCRB deep sequencing were selected based on availability. The authors stated that sample limitations prevented analyses of patient blood samples from being reproduced. Immune responses induced by the vaccine were seen in 90% to 95% of patients across multiple MHC alleles.

Receptor amplification or capture employed the immunoSEQ multiplex PCR assay. Rearranged TCR beta chain sequences were amplified using the hsTCRB Kit according to the manufacturer's protocol. TCRB libraries were sequenced on an Illumina MiSeq. The authors processed their data as follows. The kit vendor's proprietary platform handled demultiplexing, trimming and gene mapping. In TCRdb, the immuneACCESS table is reduced to in-frame sequences with V and J assigned. These tables do not hold every clone; where another copy was compared, an unresolved V gene accounts for under half, and the others remain unexplained. V and J calls and clone size come straight from that table; D and trimming were deduced from the DNA. Here the sample has 20,000 or so clones; about 85% occur a single time. The ten top clones hold about 5% of the sample. Comments on this clone: Its cognate antigen has yet to be identified. No base quality values were provided; no much bigger clone lies one nucleotide off.

What the time point label conveys for this sample: baseline, week 1 (first vaccination visit). The intended sense of this specimen's treatment or condition label: pre-vaccination baseline after standard-of-care therapy. The donors had newly diagnosed IDH1-mutant astrocytomas of WHO grade 3 or 4 that showed loss of nuclear ATRX. The samples were drawn from NOA16, a multicentre, single-arm, open-label phase I trial in Germany that tested a mutant IDH1 peptide vaccine in humans for the first time. Blood drawn at visit V03 was used as the baseline sample for immunogenicity testing. Genomic DNA for TCRB sequencing was isolated from EDTA blood with the DNeasy Blood and Tissue Kit. V and J are truncated by 6 bases and 3 bases respectively, leaving an intervening sequence of 11 bases. The CDR3 runs 13 amino acids, cysteine and phenylalanine included. This entry keeps only the CDR3 DNA: 39 bases, framed from base 1. Looking up the germline V gene yields CDR1 MNHEY and CDR2 SVGAGI.

This specimen consisted of PBMCs, obtained from a glioma patient treated with radiotherapy, temozolomide or both. The receptor was isolated from a man aged 40-50 years with glioma. The rearrangement combines TRBV6-5 with TRBJ1-1, with no reliable assignment of the D segment. CDR3 sequence: CASSSRKDTEAFF. The sequence in DNA is TGTGCCAGCAGCTCCCGAAAGGACACTGAAGCTTTCTTT.